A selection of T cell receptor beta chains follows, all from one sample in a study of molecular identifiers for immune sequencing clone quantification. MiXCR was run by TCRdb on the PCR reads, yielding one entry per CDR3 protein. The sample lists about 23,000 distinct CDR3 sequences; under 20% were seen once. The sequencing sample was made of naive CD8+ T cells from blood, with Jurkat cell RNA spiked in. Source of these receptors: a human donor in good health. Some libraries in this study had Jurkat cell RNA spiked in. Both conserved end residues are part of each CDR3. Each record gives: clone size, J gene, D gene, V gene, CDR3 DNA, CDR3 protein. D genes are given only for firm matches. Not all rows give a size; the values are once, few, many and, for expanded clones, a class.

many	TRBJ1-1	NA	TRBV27	TGTGCCAGCAGTTTATTCCCGGGCACTGAAGCTTTCTTT	CASSLFPGTEAFF
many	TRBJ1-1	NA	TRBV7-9	TGTGCCAGCAGCGATATGAACACTGAAGCTTTCTTT	CASSDMNTEAFF
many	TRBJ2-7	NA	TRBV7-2	TGTGCCAGCAGCTTAGTGGAGGGTCCGGGCTACGAGCAGTACTTC	CASSLVEGPGYEQYF
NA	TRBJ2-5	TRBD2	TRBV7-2	TGTGCCAGCAGCTTAGCGGGACTAGCGGGAGGCGAGACCCAGTACTTC	CASSLAGLAGGETQYF
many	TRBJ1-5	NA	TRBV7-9	TGTGCCAGCAGCTTAGCCCAGACAGGTTTTGGCAATCAGCCCCAGCATTTT	CASSLAQTGFGNQPQHF
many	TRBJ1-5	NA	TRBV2	TGTGCCAGCAGTGAGGGGTGGGGAGGGGATCAGCCCCAGCATTTT	CASSEGWGGDQPQHF
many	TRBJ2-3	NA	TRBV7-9	TGTGCCAGCACCTTCTCTAGCGTCACAGATACGCAGTATTTT	CASTFSSVTDTQYF
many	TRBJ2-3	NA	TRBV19	TGTGCCAGTAGTATCAGGGGTAGCGGCACAGATACGCAGTATTTT	CASSIRGSGTDTQYF
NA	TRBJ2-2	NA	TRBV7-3	TGTGCCAGCAGCTTAAAGGGTCCCGGGGAGCTGTTTTTT	CASSLKGPGELFF
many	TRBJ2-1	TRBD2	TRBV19	TGTGCCAGTAGTATCTTAGAGCGGGGGGCCTTACGAGACCAGTTCTTC	CASSILERGALRDQFF
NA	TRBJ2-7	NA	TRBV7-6	TGTGCCAGCAGCTTAGAGGGGGATGACTACGAGCAGTACTTC	CASSLEGDDYEQYF
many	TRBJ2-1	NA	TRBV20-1	TGCAGTGCGGGGCCGGGACTGGAAGACAATGAGCAGTTCTTC	CSAGPGLEDNEQFF
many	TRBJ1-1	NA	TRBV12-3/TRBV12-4	TGTGCCAGCAGTACCCCCTGGGTGGACAAGGACACTGAAGCTTTCTTT	CASSTPWVDKDTEAFF
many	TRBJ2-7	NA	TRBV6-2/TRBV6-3	TGTGCCAGCAGTTACTCTACGACGTCAGGGATGGGCCACGAGCAGTACTTC	CASSYSTTSGMGHEQYF
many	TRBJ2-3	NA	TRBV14	TGTGCCAGCAGCAACGTACTTGGTGCCGCTACAGATACGCAGTATTTT	CASSNVLGAATDTQYF
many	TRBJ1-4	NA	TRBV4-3	TGCGCCAGCAGCCCATTCTCAGACGGGAATGAAAAACTGTTTTTT	CASSPFSDGNEKLFF
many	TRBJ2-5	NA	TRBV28	TGTGCAGCAGTGGGAAGTCAGCCAGCATTCGCCCAGTACTTC	CAAVGSQPAFAQYF
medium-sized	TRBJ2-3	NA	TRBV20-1	TGCAGTGCTAGAGGGGCAAAGGAGCAGTATTTT	CSARGAKEQYF
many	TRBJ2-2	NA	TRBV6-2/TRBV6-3	TGTGCCAGCTGCATGGCGTCAGTTCTACAGTGGGAGCTGTTTTTT	CASCMASVLQWELFF
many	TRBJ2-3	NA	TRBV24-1	TGTGCCACCAGTGATTTGAACAGCGGAACAGATACGCAGTATTTT	CATSDLNSGTDTQYF
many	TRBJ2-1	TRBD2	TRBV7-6	TGTGCCAGCAGCCCGAGACTAGCGTTCGGCAATGAGCAGTTCTTC	CASSPRLAFGNEQFF
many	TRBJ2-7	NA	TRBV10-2	TGCGCCAGCAGTGAGCAGGGCAGCGACGAGCAGTACTTC	CASSEQGSDEQYF
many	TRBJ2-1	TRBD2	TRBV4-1	TGCGCCAGCAGCCCATCCGGGACTAGCGGCAATGAGCAGTTCTTC	CASSPSGTSGNEQFF
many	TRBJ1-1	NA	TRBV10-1	TGCGCCAGCAGTGTGGCTTTGGACACTGAAGCTTTCTTT	CASSVALDTEAFF
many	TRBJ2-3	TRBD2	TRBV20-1	TGCAGTGCTAGAGACGGCGGGAGAGAGGCGTGGTTAAGCACAGATACGCAGTATTTT	CSARDGGREAWLSTDTQYF
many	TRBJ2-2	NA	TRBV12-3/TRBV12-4	TGTGCCAGCAGTCCCCCGGGAGTAGGCACCGGGGAGCTGTTTTTT	CASSPPGVGTGELFF
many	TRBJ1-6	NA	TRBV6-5	TGTGCCAGCAGACAGGGTAGCTCCTATAATTCACCCCTCCACTTT	CASRQGSSYNSPLHF
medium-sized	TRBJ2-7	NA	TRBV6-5	TGTGCCAGCAGTTACTCTTCAGGGCGAGAGCAGTACTTC	CASSYSSGREQYF
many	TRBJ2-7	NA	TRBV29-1	TGCAGCGTAGACGACTCCTACGAGCAGTACTTC	CSVDDSYEQYF
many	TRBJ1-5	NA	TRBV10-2	TGCGCCAGCAGTGATGAAGGGACTCAGCCCCAGCATTTT	CASSDEGTQPQHF
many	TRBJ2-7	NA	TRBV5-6	TGTGCCAGCAGCCCCGGAGCGGGTCCGGCCTACGAGCAGTACTTC	CASSPGAGPAYEQYF
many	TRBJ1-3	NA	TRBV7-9	TGTGCCAGCAGGGCGGGTCTCTCTGGAAACACCATATATTTT	CASRAGLSGNTIYF
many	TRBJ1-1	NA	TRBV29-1	TGCAGCGCCACGCGGGGGGACTACACTGAAGCTTTCTTT	CSATRGDYTEAFF
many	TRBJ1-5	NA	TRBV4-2	TGTGCCAGCAGCCAAGATCGGGGGGGAGGTCAGCCCCAGCATTTT	CASSQDRGGGQPQHF
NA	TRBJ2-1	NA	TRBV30	TGTGCCTGGAGTGGAGTCGGCCGAGGGGGGTACAATGAGCAGTTCTTC	CAWSGVGRGGYNEQFF
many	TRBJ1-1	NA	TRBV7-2	TGTGCCAGCAGCTTAGGGGGGGGAGTAGTGAACACTGAAGCTTTCTTT	CASSLGGGVVNTEAFF
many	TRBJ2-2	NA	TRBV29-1	TGCAGCGTGGTCAAGGGTGTTGACTACAACACCGGGGAGCTGTTTTTT	CSVVKGVDYNTGELFF
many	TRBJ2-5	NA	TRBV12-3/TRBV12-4	TGTGCCAGCAGTAACTCGGCCCAGATGAAAGAGACCCAGTACTTC	CASSNSAQMKETQYF
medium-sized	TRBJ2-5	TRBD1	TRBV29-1	TGCAGCGTTGAGAGCCGGGACAGGGGGCTAGAGACCCAGTACTTC	CSVESRDRGLETQYF
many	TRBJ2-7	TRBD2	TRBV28	TGTGCCAGCAGTCCGGGACTAACTACCTACGAGCAGTACTTC	CASSPGLTTYEQYF
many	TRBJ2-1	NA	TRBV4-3	TGCGCCAGCAGCCAAGATGCGAGACAATACAATGAGCAGTTCTTC	CASSQDARQYNEQFF
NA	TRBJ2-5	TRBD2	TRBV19	TGTGCCAGTAGTATCGGGGGGACTAGAAAAGAGACCCAGTACTTC	CASSIGGTRKETQYF
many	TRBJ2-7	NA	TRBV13	TGTGCCAGCAGCTTGGGGATGAGCTACGAGCAGTACTTC	CASSLGMSYEQYF
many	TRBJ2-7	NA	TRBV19	TGTGCCAGTAGTATGTACGGGTTCGACGAGCAGTACTTC	CASSMYGFDEQYF
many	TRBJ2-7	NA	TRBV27	TGTGCCAGCAGTTTACCGGGGCTCGAGCAGTACTTC	CASSLPGLEQYF
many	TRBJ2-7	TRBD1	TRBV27	TGTGCCAGCAGCCTGGGCGGGACAGGGGGTAGCGAGCAGTACTTC	CASSLGGTGGSEQYF
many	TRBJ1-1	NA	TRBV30	TGTGCCTGGAGTTCCTCCCCGGTTGGGCGGAACACTGAAGCTTTCTTT	CAWSSSPVGRNTEAFF
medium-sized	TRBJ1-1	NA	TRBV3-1	TGTGCCAGCAGCCAAGATAGTGCTGAAGCTTTCTTT	CASSQDSAEAFF
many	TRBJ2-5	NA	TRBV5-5	TGTGCCAGCAGCTTGTCGACTGGCCCCCCACCCCAGTACTTC	CASSLSTGPPPQYF
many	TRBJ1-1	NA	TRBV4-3	TGCGCCAGCAGCCAAGATGGGGCGGGAAACGACTTGAACACTGAAGCTTTCTTT	CASSQDGAGNDLNTEAFF